Listed here are 15 T cell receptor beta chains from one sample, sequenced in a study of regulatory T cells in long-lasting Graves disease (dated by TCRdb to the early 2020s). The time point label here, explained by the study, means: newly diagnosed GD, antithyroid drugs for less than 3 months. For both TCR sequencing and RNA sequencing, RNA was extracted from PBMCs using TRIzol. Libraries were prepared through multiplex PCR. Sequencing used an Illumina HiSeq 4000. iRepertoire HTBI primers and Arm-PCR amplification of CDR3 regions were used to construct TCR beta libraries. TCRdb's own reprocessing of the public reads used fastp at Q25 and MiXCR and kept productive beta chains. Every entry covers one CDR3 protein and lists the most common genes and DNA from its rows. The sample records 380,000 or so distinct CDR3 sequences, roughly 17% of which are singletons. The ten largest clones take up about 19% of the sample.

These data were likewise used in another study, on T cells in Graves' hyperthyroidism and ophthalmopathy.

The input for sequencing was peripheral blood mononuclear cells (PBMCs), taken at new diagnosis, from a patient treated with antithyroid drugs. Receptors originate from a woman younger than 30 with Graves disease. Donor details come from another sample of the same person, matched by shared clones.

The chain employs TRBV20-1 and TRBJ2-7; 10 bases are a match to TRBD2. The junction had 10 bases not matched to a gene; V was cut back by 7 bases and J by 7 bases. The CDR3 runs to 13 residues. Germline CDR1 and CDR2: DFQATT and SNEGSKA (reference sequence). In nucleotides, the CDR3 is TGCAGTGGTGTTTGGATAGCGGGAGGTGAGCAGTACTTC. Translated, it gives CSGVWIAGGEQYF.

This clonotype was observed at least ten times. The V and J genes are TRBV18 and TRBJ2-3; D is unclear. Germline lookup yields CDR1 KGHSH and CDR2 LQKENI. The CDR3 has 13 residues. V was trimmed by 4 bases and J by 0 bases, leaving 5 bases between them. In DNA, the CDR3 is TGTGCCAGCTCACTAATTAGCACAGATACGCAGTATTTT. Its translation is CASSLISTDTQYF.

There are many counts of this clonotype. This rearrangement joins TRBV5-1 to TRBJ1-1; D is perhaps TRBD1 (5 bases). The V end was cut by 0 bases, the J end by 0 bases, with 9 bases between. Germline V gene lookup returns CDR1 SGHRS and CDR2 YFSETQ. The CDR3 loop spans 15 amino acids. The CDR3 sequence is CASSLEGTVNTEAFF. DNA for the CDR3: TGCGCCAGCAGCTTGGAGGGGACGGTGAACACTGAAGCTTTCTTT. Variable domain in full (rest from reference TRBV5-1 and TRBJ1-1): KAGVTQTPRYLIKTRGQQVTLSCSPISGHRSVSWYQQTPGQGLQFLFEYFSETQRNKGNFPGRFSGRQFSNSRSEMNVSTLELGDSALYLCASSLEGTVNTEAFFGQGTRLTVV.

This clonotype has at least ten counts. This chain uses TRBV5-1 with TRBJ2-1; 13 bases match TRBD2. Per germline, CDR1 SGHRS and CDR2 YFSETQ. V was clipped by 0 bases and J by 7 bases; unmatched bases: 7. The CDR3 length is 17 residues. The CDR3 loop is CASSLGSGLAGVNEQFF. Written as DNA, the CDR3 is TGCGCCAGCAGCTTGGGATCCGGACTAGCGGGGGTAAATGAGCAGTTCTTC.

CDR3 amino acids: CASSGYSGANVLTF. CDR3 DNA: TGCGCCAGCAGCGGGTACTCTGGGGCCAACGTCCTGACTTTC. This chain connects TRBV5-1 to TRBJ2-6; D not resolved. This CDR3 is 14 amino acids long. V was pared by 4 bases and J by 0 bases, with 5 bases between. Germline V CDR1 and CDR2: SGHRS, YFSETQ.

This clonotype was seen repeatedly, ten times or more. Here the CDR3 DNA reads TGTGCCTGGAGTGTTTGGGGGGCAAGGGAGACCCAGTACTTC. It specifies CAWSVWGARETQYF. The chain employs TRBV30 and TRBJ2-5, with D perhaps matching TRBD1 or TRBD2 (6 bases each). This CDR3 is 14 amino acids long. V dropped 0 bases and J dropped 5 bases, with 13 bases sitting between them. CDR1 and CDR2 from the germline V gene are GTSNPN and SVGIG (reference sequence).

This clonotype was counted ten times or more. The rearrangement joins TRBV28 to TRBJ2-2; TRBD2 matches at 8 bases. CDR1 and CDR2 from the germline V gene are MDHEN and SYDVKM. The CDR3 covers 16 residues. V was clipped by 7 bases and J by 2 bases; unmatched bases: 9. The CDR3 sequence is CASIPGLAGNTGELFF. The DNA for the CDR3 is TGTGCCAGCATCCCCGGGCTAGCGGGCAACACCGGGGAGCTGTTTTTT.

Many counts were recorded for this clonotype. Here the CDR3 reads CSARDLREALPGELFF. In nucleotides, the CDR3 is TGCAGTGCTAGAGATCTACGGGAGGCCCTCCCCGGGGAGCTGTTTTTT. This sequence joins TRBV20-1 and TRBJ2-2, with 7 bases matching TRBD2. The CDR3 covers 16 residues. Per germline, CDR1 DFQATT and CDR2 SNEGSKA (reference sequence). V shed 0 bases and J 6 bases; nucleotides not matched to a gene: 10.

This chain links TRBV19 with TRBJ2-1, with 9 bases fitting TRBD1. Losses at the gene ends were 4 bases for V and 8 bases for J; bases not matched to a gene: 6. Germline CDR1 and CDR2: LNHDA and SQIVND (reference sequence). The CDR3 is 14 amino acids. The CDR3: CASSTTGGLDEQFF. Written as DNA, the CDR3 is TGTGCCAGTAGTACCACAGGGGGCCTAGATGAGCAGTTCTTC.

Only a few counts were recorded for this clonotype. The chain recombines TRBV29-1 with TRBJ2-1; D perhaps matches TRBD2 (5 bases). The germline V gene has CDR1 SQVTM and CDR2 ANQGSEA. The germline V and J ends were trimmed by 4 bases and 9 bases, with 19 bases remaining between them. This CDR3 region has 14 residues. CDR3 in DNA: TGCAGCGTTGGAGGACCTAGCAACGTTGGTGAGCAGTTCTTC. Translating it yields CSVGGPSNVGEQFF.

This clonotype was counted only a few times. This chain uses TRBV19 with TRBJ2-5; 9 bases map to TRBD2. Germline CDR1 LNHDA, CDR2 SQIVND (reference sequence). The CDR3 has 17 amino acids. With V trimmed by 1 base and J by 4 bases, 10 bases remained unmatched. CDR3 protein: CASSIGGSSGGRETQYF. In DNA form, the CDR3 reads TGTGCCAGTAGTATAGGGGGGAGTAGCGGGGGACGAGAGACCCAGTACTTC.

This clonotype has ten or more counts. The chain carries TRBV20-1 and TRBJ2-7, with 8 bases lining up with TRBD2. CDR1 is DFQATT and CDR2 is SNEGSKA in the germline V gene (reference sequence). V was clipped by 5 bases and J by 6 bases; unmatched bases: 9. This CDR3 comprises 13 residues. CDR3: CSAYGRVSGEQYF. The CDR3, as DNA: TGCAGTGCTTACGGGAGGGTCAGCGGCGAGCAGTACTTC.

The gene calls are TRBV2 and TRBJ1-2; 12 positions match TRBD1. The germline V gene encodes CDR1 SNHLY and CDR2 FYNNEI. The CDR3 sequence is 17 residues long. Unmatched junction bases numbered 9, after V lost 4 bases and J lost 3 bases. CDR3 nucleotides: TGTGCCAGCAGTGGACCTCCGGGACAGGGGGCAGACTATGGCTACACCTTC. This gives the protein CASSGPPGQGADYGYTF.

In its sample, this clonotype was seen many times. The chain recombines TRBV4-1 with TRBJ2-7; 8 bases map to TRBD1. The CDR3 loop spans 13 amino acids. Germline CDR1 and CDR2: MGHRA and YSYEKL. Trimming at V came to 11 bases and at J to 2 bases, leaving 8 bases not matched to a gene. The CDR3 coding sequence is TGCGCCGCTGACAGGGGACTCCCCTACGAGCAGTACTTC. This codes for CAADRGLPYEQYF.

The genes are TRBV6-1 and TRBJ1-5; 10 positions agree with TRBD1. Trimming cost V 7 bases and J 6 bases; bases outside gene matches: 6. From germline, CDR1 is MNHNS and CDR2 SASEGT. This CDR3 has 14 residues. Here the CDR3 DNA reads TGTGCCAGCAAACTCGACAGGGGGCTTCAGCCCCAGCATTTT. Amino acid sequence: CASKLDRGLQPQHF.